This passage covers 17 T cell receptor beta chains from one sample sequenced in a study of blood T cell repertoires in COVID-19. Produced via immunoSEQ multiplex PCR; TCRdb's table is partial and in-frame only. The repertoire includes 200,000 to 250,000 clones, around nine tenths of them detected once, and about 4% sits in the top ten. The sample taken for sequencing was PBMCs or T cells enriched from blood (not recorded which). The origin of the receptors is a woman aged 30 to 39 who had been exposed to COVID-19.

This clone was detected only once. The chain couples TRBV28 to TRBJ1-5; 7 bases line up with TRBD1. CDR1 and CDR2 (germline): MDHEN, SYDVKM. V was clipped by 7 bases and J by 2 bases; unmatched bases: 8. The CDR3 sequence is 15 residues long. The CDR3: CASTSGGTGNQPQHF. The CDR3 bases are TGTGCCAGCACCTCAGGGGGGACAGGCAATCAGCCCCAGCATTTT.

This clone was observed a handful of times. This chain links TRBV4-1 with TRBJ1-6; unclear D gene. V lost 0 bases and J lost 9, with 6 bases in between. Germline V gene data show CDR1 as MGHRA and CDR2 as YSYEKL. The CDR3 extends over 13 amino acids. CDR3 DNA sequence: TGCGCCAGCAGCCAAGACCGTGTTTCACCCCTCCACTTT. Translating it yields CASSQDRVSPLHF.

The J gene is TRBJ1-1, the V gene TRBV19; 12 positions match TRBD1. The CDR3 totals 17 residues. Germline trimming cut 8 bases from V and 3 bases from J; bases unmatched to any gene: 13. Germline CDR1 LNHDA, CDR2 SQIVND (reference sequence). The CDR3 nucleotides read TGTGCCAGTTCCCCTCCGGGACAGGGGGCCGGGGACACTGAAGCTTTCTTT. It translates to CASSPPGQGAGDTEAFF. The whole variable domain, filled in from reference TRBV19 and TRBJ1-1, reads DGGITQSPKYLFRKEGQNVTLSCEQNLNHDAMYWYRQDPGQGLRLIYYSQIVNDFQKGDIAEGYSVSREKKESFPLTVTSAQKNPTAFYLCASSPPGQGAGDTEAFFGQGTRLTVV.

This clone was counted a few times. The chain combines TRBV27 with TRBJ2-7; tentatively, D is TRBD2 (5 bases). The germline gives CDR1 MNHEY, CDR2 SMNVEV (reference sequence). V was trimmed by 1 base and J by 5 bases, leaving 21 bases between them. The length of the CDR3 is 17 residues. In nucleotides, the CDR3 is TGTGCCAGCAGTTTATGGACCCAAGCGGCGAAAGTCAACGAGCAGTACTTC. Its translation is CASSLWTQAAKVNEQYF.

The chain is built from TRBV9 and TRBJ2-1; TRBD2 aligns across 8 bases. The junction had 7 bases not matched to a gene; V was cut back by 2 bases and J by 3 bases. CDR3 length: 16 amino acids. CDR1 is SGDLS, CDR2 YYNGEE, per germline. The chain's CDR3 is CASSVGGSGNYNEQFF. Written as DNA, the CDR3 is TGTGCCAGCAGCGTCGGGGGTAGCGGGAACTACAATGAGCAGTTCTTC.

The genes are TRBV21-1 and TRBJ2-2; TRBD2 reflects the table's D call only, with no check against the DNA. TRBV21-1 is reported as a pseudogene. The length of the CDR3 is 15 residues. The CDR3 nucleotides read TGTGCCAGCAGCGGGGCGGGAGGGCCTTCCGGGGAGCTGTTTTTT. Its protein product is CASSGAGGPSGELFF.

This chain connects TRBV6-5 to TRBJ2-7; a possible D gene is TRBD2 (6 bases). Germline V gene lookup returns CDR1 MNHEY and CDR2 SVGAGI. The ends were cut back, 0 bases at V and 6 bases at J, with 12 bases in the middle. CDR3 length: 14 residues. DNA for the CDR3: TGTGCCAGCAGTTACTCGACTTTCGGGGGCGAGCAGTACTTC. This gives the protein CASSYSTFGGEQYF.

The chain joins TRBV9 to TRBJ2-3, with D possibly being TRBD2 (6 bases). Germline CDR1 and CDR2: SGDLS and YYNGEE. This CDR3 region has 16 residues. The germline V and J ends were trimmed by 4 bases and 6 bases, with 21 bases remaining between them. The CDR3 spells CASSLTPAEGLDTQYF. The CDR3 coding sequence is TGTGCCAGCAGCCTAACGCCAGCGGAGGGCCTGGATACGCAGTATTTT.

The chain combines TRBV6-6 with TRBJ2-7; tentatively, D is TRBD1 (5 bases). The CDR3 totals 16 residues. Deletions cut 0 bases from V and 4 bases from J, with 16 bases between. Germline lookup yields CDR1 MNHNY and CDR2 SVGAGI (reference sequence). The chain's CDR3 is CASSYSPGRASYEQYF. CDR3 in DNA: TGTGCCAGCAGTTACTCACCAGGGCGCGCAAGTTACGAGCAGTACTTC.

The rearrangement joins TRBV11-2 to TRBJ1-4, with 7 bases aligning to TRBD1. V lost 5 bases, J lost 8 bases, and 14 bases stayed unmatched. The CDR3 extends over 16 amino acids. Germline V lookup: CDR1 SGHAT, CDR2 FQNNGV. CDR3 coding DNA: TGTGCCAGCAGCCCCCGGACAGGAGCCCAAAGGGAAAAACTGTTTTTT. Protein product: CASSPRTGAQREKLFF.

This clone was detected only once. The J gene is TRBJ2-2, the V gene TRBV7-8, with 7 positions matching TRBD1. CDR1 and CDR2 (germline): SGHVS, FQNEAQ. The CDR3 is 15 amino acids. The junction had 6 bases not matched to a gene; V was cut back by 3 bases and J by 5 bases. The CDR3 sequence is CASSFRDSLTGELFF. As DNA, the CDR3 is TGTGCCAGCAGCTTCCGGGACAGCCTAACCGGGGAGCTGTTTTTT.

The rearrangement joins TRBV18 to TRBJ2-6, with D possibly being TRBD1 (5 bases). Trimming stripped 7 bases from V and 0 bases from J, with 7 bases between. This CDR3 spans 14 amino acids. From germline, CDR1 is KGHSH and CDR2 LQKENI. In DNA form, the CDR3 reads TGTGCCAGCTACGACAGCTCTGGGGCCAACGTCCTGACTTTC. Protein sequence: CASYDSSGANVLTF.

This chain links TRBV28 with TRBJ1-2; 7 bases line up with TRBD1. Trimming took 5 bases from V and 4 from J; bases not matched to a gene: 10. The germline V gene has CDR1 MDHEN and CDR2 SYDVKM. The CDR3 length is 15 residues. The CDR3 sequence is CASSLSLTGTYGYTF. The CDR3 DNA reads as TGTGCCAGCAGTCTGTCCCTGACAGGGACCTATGGCTACACCTTC.

This clone appeared once. V is TRBV4-1 and J is TRBJ2-2; D call uncertain. Germline loops: CDR1 MGHRA, CDR2 YSYEKL. V was trimmed by 0 bases and J by 5 bases, leaving 7 bases between them. The CDR3 is 14 amino acids. The CDR3 protein is CASSQDAGTGELFF. The DNA for the CDR3 is TGCGCCAGCAGCCAAGATGCCGGGACCGGGGAGCTGTTTTTT.

The chain is built from TRBV2 and TRBJ1-4, with D uncertain. Germline V gene lookup returns CDR1 SNHLY and CDR2 FYNNEI. This CDR3 is 13 amino acids long. V lost 4 bases and J 7 bases, leaving 10 bases between the germline ends. In nucleotides, the CDR3 is TGTGCCAGCAGTGTAGGGAGAGGTGAAAAACTGTTTTTT. Translating gives CASSVGRGEKLFF.

CDR3 bases: TGTGCCAGCAGCTTAGGGGGCCGCTCCTACGAGCAGTACTTC. As protein: CASSLGGRSYEQYF. This sequence joins TRBV11-2 and TRBJ2-7, with D perhaps matching TRBD1 (5 bases). This CDR3 spans 14 amino acids. V lost 1 base and J lost 0, with 7 bases in between. In germline, CDR1 is SGHAT, CDR2 FQNNGV.

This rearrangement joins TRBV30 to TRBJ1-5; possibly TRBD1 for D (5 bases). Germline lookup yields CDR1 GTSNPN and CDR2 SVGIG (reference sequence). The CDR3 has 13 amino acids. V was trimmed by 7 bases and J by 2 bases, leaving 12 bases between them. In DNA form, the CDR3 reads TGTGCCTATAATGGGGCAGGCAATCAGCCCCAGCATTTT. Protein product: CAYNGAGNQPQHF.